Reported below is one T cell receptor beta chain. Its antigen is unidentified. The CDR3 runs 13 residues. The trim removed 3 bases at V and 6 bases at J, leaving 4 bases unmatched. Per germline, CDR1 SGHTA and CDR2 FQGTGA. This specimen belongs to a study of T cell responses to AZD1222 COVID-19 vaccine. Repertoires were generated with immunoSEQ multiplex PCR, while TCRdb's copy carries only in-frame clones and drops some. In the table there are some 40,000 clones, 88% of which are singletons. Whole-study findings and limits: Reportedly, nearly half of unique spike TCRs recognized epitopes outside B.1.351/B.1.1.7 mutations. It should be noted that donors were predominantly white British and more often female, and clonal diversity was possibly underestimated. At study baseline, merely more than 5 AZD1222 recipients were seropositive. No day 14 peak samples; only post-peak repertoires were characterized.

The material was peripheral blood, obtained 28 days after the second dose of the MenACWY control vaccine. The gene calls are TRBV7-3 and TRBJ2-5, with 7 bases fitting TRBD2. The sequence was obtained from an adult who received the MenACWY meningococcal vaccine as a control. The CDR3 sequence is CASSLGGGKTQYF. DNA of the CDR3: TGTGCCAGCAGCTTGGGGGGAGGGAAGACCCAGTACTTC. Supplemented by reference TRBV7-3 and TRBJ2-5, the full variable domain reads GAGVSQTPSNKVTEKGKYVELRCDPISGHTALYWYRQSLGQGPEFLIYFQGTGAADDSGLPNDRFFAVRPEGSVSTLKIQRTERGDSAVYLCASSLGGGKTQYFGPGTRLLVL.